This T cell receptor beta chain is drawn from a study of beta chain features in type 1 diabetes. In this sample, this clone turned up many times. Its antigen is undetermined. Its ends do not fully match the called genes, so a read error is possible. Germline assignment: CDR1 ENHRY and CDR2 SYGVKD. The CDR3 consists of 13 residues. Study-wide results and caveats: Individuals with type 1 diabetes displayed fewer insertions and more deletions at VDJ junctions. Although PCR might favor shorter templates, it would do so equally in patients and controls.

The authors reverse transcribed all of the isolated RNA, so sequencing captured expressed TCRB transcripts. Measured with immunoSEQ multiplex PCR; TCRdb has only the in-frame clones, and not every one. The sample has about 300,000 clones; about 8.5% are singletons. Using CD45RO/CCR7/CD25/CD127/CD95/CD27, CD4+ naive, central memory, regulatory and stem cell-like memory cells were sorted. The source of this sequence is a woman under 30 in good health. The chain employs TRBV10-3 and TRBJ1-5; D not resolved. Input material: central memory CD4+ T cells from blood. The CDR3 loop is CASSSAVNQPQHF. For the CDR3, the DNA is TGTGCCAGCAGTTCAGCCGTCAATCAGCCCCAGCATTTT.